This T cell receptor beta chain stems from a study of blood T cell repertoires in COVID-19. About the research overall: From the United States, Italy and Spain came samples of acute and convalescent COVID-19. The analysed material was cDNA or gDNA that came from T cells, B-cell-depleted T cells, or PBMCs.

Those enrolled in Seattle joined during active infection and were followed longitudinally afterward. Original processing methods: Cell counts per sample came from amplifying reference gene primers. Generated by immunoSEQ multiplex PCR, the TCRdb table keeps only in-frame clones and is missing some. V, J and clone size are those of that table, while D and trimming were read from the DNA. The data hold approximately 150,000 clones, with 85% to 95% observed a single time. With 8 bases removed from V and 7 bases from J, the gap between germline ends came to 17 bases. Germline CDR1 and CDR2: MNHEY and SMNVEV (reference sequence). This CDR3 is 13 amino acids long.

The sequenced material came from peripheral blood. The chain recombines TRBV27 with TRBJ1-2, with D maybe TRBD1 (6 bases). The receptor was derived from a woman aged 55-70 years with COVID-19, enrolled during active disease. DNA of the CDR3: TGTGCCAGCCGATCAAGGGGGTGGGGTGGCTACACCTTC. Its translation: CASRSRGWGGYTF.